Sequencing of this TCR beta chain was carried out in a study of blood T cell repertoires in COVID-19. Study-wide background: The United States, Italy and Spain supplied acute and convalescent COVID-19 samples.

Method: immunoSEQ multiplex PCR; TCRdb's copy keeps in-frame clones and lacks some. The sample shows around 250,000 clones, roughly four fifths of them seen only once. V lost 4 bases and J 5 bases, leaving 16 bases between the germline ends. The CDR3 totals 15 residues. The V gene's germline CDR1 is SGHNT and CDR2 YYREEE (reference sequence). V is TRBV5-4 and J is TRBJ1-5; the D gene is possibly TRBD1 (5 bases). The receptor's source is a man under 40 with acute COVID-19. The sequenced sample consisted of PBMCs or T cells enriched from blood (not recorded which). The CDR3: CASSLGPEIYQPQHF. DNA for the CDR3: TGTGCCAGCAGCCTGGGACCGGAGATTTATCAGCCCCAGCATTTT.